This T cell receptor (beta chain) was captured by sequencing in a study of T cells in localized non-small cell lung cancer. Only one count was recorded for this clone. No antigen is known for it. Study-wide results and caveats: In uninvolved adjacent lung, T cell clonality reached its highest value, exceeding tumor. Out of the top 100 tumor clones, a median roughly 58 were seen in adjacent lung. Tumor samples were not multi-region, leaving intratumor heterogeneity unexcluded.

Clones were sequenced by immunoSEQ multiplex PCR, and TCRdb holds only the in-frame ones, with some missing. The sample lists around 94,000 clones, about nine tenths occurring once. The receptor was isolated from a man between 40 and 69 years old with stage I squamous cell lung carcinoma. This sample comprised peripheral blood, obtained before any cancer treatment.

The CDR3 here is CASSQEMATGRASSYNSPLHF. The DNA for the CDR3 is TGCGCCAGCAGCCAAGAGATGGCGACAGGGCGTGCGAGCTCCTATAATTCACCCCTCCACTTT. The rearrangement uses TRBV4-1 and TRBJ1-6, with TRBD1 matching over 7 bases. V lost 0 bases to trimming and J lost 0 bases; unmatched junction nucleotides: 14. The CDR3 is made up of 21 amino acids. Germline lookup yields CDR1 MGHRA and CDR2 YSYEKL.